This is a list of T cell receptor beta chains from one sample in a study of cytomegalovirus exposure and HLA in healthy donors. Method: immunoSEQ multiplex PCR; TCRdb's copy keeps in-frame clones and lacks some. This repertoire shows approximately 120,000 clones, roughly two thirds found once; its top ten account for roughly 8%. Sequenced input: PBMCs. All receptors derive from a man between 35 and 55 years old in good health and CMV-seronegative. The CDR3 runs from the conserved cysteine through the conserved F or W.

CDR3aa: CASSPHRQTGQLGYEQYF
v_gene: TRBV25-1
j_gene: TRBJ2-7

CDR3aa: CASSTSDGGQETQYF
v_gene: TRBV7-8
j_gene: TRBJ2-5

CDR3aa: CASSLGGSAYEQYF
v_gene: TRBV5-4
j_gene: TRBJ2-7

CDR3aa: CASLFRSTGELFF
v_gene: TRBV5-1
j_gene: TRBJ2-2

CDR3aa: CASSYQRGGNEQFF
v_gene: TRBV6-6
j_gene: TRBJ2-1

CDR3aa: CASSQGGWGTDTQYF
v_gene: TRBV4-2
j_gene: TRBJ2-3

CDR3aa: CASSGEVFEKLFF
v_gene: TRBV4-3
j_gene: TRBJ1-4

CDR3aa: CASSPPSRDNTYEQYF
v_gene: TRBV18
j_gene: TRBJ2-7

CDR3aa: CASSIAGTSSIEQYF
v_gene: TRBV19
j_gene: TRBJ2-7

CDR3aa: CASSIILLETGHYGYTF
v_gene: TRBV19
j_gene: TRBJ1-2

CDR3aa: CASSPGTSGRDEQFF
v_gene: TRBV7-6
j_gene: TRBJ2-1

CDR3aa: CASSDWSGSGNTIYF
v_gene: TRBV2
j_gene: TRBJ1-3

CDR3aa: CATSRAGRDTEAFF
v_gene: TRBV15
j_gene: TRBJ1-1

CDR3aa: CASSLRYNSNEQYF
v_gene: TRBV2
j_gene: TRBJ2-7

CDR3aa: CASSPASGGIYNEQFF
v_gene: TRBV4-3
j_gene: TRBJ2-1

CDR3aa: CSASSVSTQYF
v_gene: TRBV20-1
j_gene: TRBJ2-3

CDR3aa: CAISEGGVQPQHF
v_gene: TRBV10-3
j_gene: TRBJ1-5